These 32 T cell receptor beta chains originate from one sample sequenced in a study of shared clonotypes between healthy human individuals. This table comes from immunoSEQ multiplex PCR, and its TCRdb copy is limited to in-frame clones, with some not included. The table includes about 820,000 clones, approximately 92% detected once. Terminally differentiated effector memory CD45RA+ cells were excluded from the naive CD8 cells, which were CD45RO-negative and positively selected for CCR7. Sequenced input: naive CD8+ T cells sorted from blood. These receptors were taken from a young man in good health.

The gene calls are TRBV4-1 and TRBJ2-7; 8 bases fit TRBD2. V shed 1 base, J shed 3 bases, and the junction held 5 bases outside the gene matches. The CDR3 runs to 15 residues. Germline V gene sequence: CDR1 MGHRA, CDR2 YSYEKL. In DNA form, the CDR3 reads TGCGCCAGCAGCCAAGTGTTAGCGGGGTTCTACGAGCAGTACTTC. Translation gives CASSQVLAGFYEQYF.

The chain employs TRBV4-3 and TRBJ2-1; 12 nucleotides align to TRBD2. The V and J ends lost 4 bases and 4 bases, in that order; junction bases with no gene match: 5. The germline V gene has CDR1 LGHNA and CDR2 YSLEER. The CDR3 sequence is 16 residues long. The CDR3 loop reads CASSPVTSGGYNEQFF. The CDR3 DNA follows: TGCGCCAGCAGCCCAGTGACTAGCGGGGGTTACAATGAGCAGTTCTTC.

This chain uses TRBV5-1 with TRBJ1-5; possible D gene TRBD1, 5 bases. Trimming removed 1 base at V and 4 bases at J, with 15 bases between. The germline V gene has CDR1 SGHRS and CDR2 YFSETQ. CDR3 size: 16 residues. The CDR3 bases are TGCGCCAGCAGCTTGTATTGGGGCGGTGGGAATCAGCCCCAGCATTTT. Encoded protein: CASSLYWGGGNQPQHF. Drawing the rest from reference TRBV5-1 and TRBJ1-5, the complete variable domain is KAGVTQTPRYLIKTRGQQVTLSCSPISGHRSVSWYQQTPGQGLQFLFEYFSETQRNKGNFPGRFSGRQFSNSRSEMNVSTLELGDSALYLCASSLYWGGGNQPQHFGDGTRLSIL.

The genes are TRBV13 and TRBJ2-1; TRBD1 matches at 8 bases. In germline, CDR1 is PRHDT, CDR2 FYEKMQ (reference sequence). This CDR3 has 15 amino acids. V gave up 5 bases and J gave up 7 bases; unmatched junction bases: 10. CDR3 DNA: TGTGCCAGCAGCCTCTGGGCAGGGGGCGTAAATGAGCAGTTCTTC. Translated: CASSLWAGGVNEQFF.

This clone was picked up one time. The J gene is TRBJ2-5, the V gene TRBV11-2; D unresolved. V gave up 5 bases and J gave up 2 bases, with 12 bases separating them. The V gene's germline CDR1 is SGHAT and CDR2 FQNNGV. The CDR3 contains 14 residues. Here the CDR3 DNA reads TGTGCCAGCAGCCTACTGGTCCCACAAGAGACCCAGTACTTC. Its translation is CASSLLVPQETQYF.

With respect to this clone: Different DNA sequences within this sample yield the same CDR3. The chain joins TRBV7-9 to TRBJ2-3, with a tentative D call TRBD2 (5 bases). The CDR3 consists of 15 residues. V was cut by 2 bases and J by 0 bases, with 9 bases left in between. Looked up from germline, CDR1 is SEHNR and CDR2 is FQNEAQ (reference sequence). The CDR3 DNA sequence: TGTGCCAGCAGCTTATCAAGCGGAAGCACAGATACGCAGTATTTT. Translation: CASSLSSGSTDTQYF.

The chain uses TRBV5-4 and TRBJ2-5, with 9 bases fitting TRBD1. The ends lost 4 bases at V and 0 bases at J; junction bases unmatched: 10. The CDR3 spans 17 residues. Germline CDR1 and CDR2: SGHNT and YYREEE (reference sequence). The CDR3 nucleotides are TGTGCCAGCAGCCCTGCTCCGGGACAGGGTAACCAAGAGACCCAGTACTTC. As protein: CASSPAPGQGNQETQYF.

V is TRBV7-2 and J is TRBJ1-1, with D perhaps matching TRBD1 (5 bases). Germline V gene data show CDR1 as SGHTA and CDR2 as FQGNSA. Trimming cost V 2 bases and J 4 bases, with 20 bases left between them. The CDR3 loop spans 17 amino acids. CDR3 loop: CASSLLGYQGRRTEAFF. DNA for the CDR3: TGTGCCAGCAGCTTATTGGGTTATCAGGGCCGTCGCACTGAAGCTTTCTTT.

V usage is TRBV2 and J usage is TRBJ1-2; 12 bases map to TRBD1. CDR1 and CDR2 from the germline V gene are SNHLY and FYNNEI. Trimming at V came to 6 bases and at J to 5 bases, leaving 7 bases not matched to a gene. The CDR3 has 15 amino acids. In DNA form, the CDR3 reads TGTGCCAGCAGGGGACAGGGGGCGACAACTTATGGCTACACCTTC. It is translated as CASRGQGATTYGYTF.

The CDR3: CASTPDGGENEQFF. CDR3 sequence (DNA): TGTGCCAGCACCCCGGATGGGGGTGAGAATGAGCAGTTCTTC. The V gene is TRBV27, the J gene TRBJ2-1; D assignment may be TRBD1 or TRBD2 (5 bases each). The CDR3 length is 14 residues. Germline V gene lookup returns CDR1 MNHEY and CDR2 SMNVEV (reference sequence). V shed 7 bases and J shed 7 bases, with 17 bases lying between them.

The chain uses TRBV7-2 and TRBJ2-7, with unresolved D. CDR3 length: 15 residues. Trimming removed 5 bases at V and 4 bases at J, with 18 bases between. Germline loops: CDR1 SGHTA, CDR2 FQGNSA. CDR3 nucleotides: TGTGCCAGCAGCCTTACCCCCTCAACTGTATACGAGCAGTACTTC. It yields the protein CASSLTPSTVYEQYF.

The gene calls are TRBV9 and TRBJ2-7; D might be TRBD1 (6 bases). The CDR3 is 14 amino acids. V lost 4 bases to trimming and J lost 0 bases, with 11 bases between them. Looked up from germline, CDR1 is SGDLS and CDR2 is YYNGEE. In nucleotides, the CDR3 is TGTGCCAGCAGCAGAACAGGGAGCTCCTACGAGCAGTACTTC. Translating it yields CASSRTGSSYEQYF. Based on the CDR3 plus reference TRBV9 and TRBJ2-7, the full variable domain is DSGVTQTPKHLITATGQRVTLRCSPRSGDLSVYWYQQSLDQGLQFLIQYYNGEERAKGNILERFSAQQFPDLHSELNLSSLELGDSALYFCASSRTGSSYEQYFGPGTRLTVT.

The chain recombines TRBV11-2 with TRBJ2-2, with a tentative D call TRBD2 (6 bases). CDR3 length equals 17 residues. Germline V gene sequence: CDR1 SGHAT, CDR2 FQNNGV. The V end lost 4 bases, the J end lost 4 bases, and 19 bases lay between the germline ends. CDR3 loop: CASSSPLGLPTTGELFF. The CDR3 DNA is TGTGCCAGCAGCTCCCCCCTCGGACTACCTACCACCGGGGAGCTGTTTTTT.

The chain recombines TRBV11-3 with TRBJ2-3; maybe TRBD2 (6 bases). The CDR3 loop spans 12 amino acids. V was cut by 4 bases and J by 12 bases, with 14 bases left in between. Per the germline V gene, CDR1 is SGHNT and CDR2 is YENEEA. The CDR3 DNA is TGTGCCAGCAGCTCTATACCGGGACTTCAGTATTTT. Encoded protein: CASSSIPGLQYF.

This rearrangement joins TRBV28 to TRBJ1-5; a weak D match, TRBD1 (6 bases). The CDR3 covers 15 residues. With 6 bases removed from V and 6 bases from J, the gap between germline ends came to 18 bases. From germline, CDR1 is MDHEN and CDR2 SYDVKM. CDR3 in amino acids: CASSPSSWGRQPQHF. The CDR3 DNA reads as TGTGCCAGCAGCCCCTCATCTTGGGGGCGTCAGCCCCAGCATTTT.

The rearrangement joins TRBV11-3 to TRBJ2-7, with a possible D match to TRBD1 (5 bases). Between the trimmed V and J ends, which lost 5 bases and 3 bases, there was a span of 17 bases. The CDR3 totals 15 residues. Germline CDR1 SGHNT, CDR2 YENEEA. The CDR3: CASSPSQGSFYEQYF. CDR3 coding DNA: TGTGCCAGCAGCCCATCCCAGGGATCGTTCTACGAGCAGTACTTC. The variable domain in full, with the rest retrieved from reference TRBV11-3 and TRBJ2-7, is EAGVVQSPRYKIIEKKQPVAFWCNPISGHNTLYWYLQNLGQGPELLIRYENEEAVDDSQLPKDRFSAERLKGVDSTLKIQPAELGDSAVYLCASSPSQGSFYEQYFGPGTRLTVT.

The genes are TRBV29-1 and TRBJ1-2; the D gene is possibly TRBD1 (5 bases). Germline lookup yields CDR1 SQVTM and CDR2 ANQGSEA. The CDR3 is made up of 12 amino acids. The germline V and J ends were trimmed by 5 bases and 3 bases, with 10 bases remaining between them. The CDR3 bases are TGCAGCGTTCACTGGGACGACTATGGCTACACCTTC. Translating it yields CSVHWDDYGYTF.

CDR3 coding DNA: TGTGCCAGCAGCTTATTACCGATCGATGGCTACACCTTC. Amino acids: CASSLLPIDGYTF. This chain connects TRBV7-9 to TRBJ1-2, with D unclear. V lost 2 bases and J lost 6, with 10 bases in between. This CDR3 is built from 13 residues. The germline CDR1 and CDR2 sequences are SEHNR and FQNEAQ (reference sequence).

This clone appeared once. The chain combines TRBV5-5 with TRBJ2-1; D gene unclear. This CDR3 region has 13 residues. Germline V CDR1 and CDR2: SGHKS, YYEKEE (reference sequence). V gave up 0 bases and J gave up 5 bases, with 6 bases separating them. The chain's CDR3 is CASSLGSHNEQFF. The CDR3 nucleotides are TGTGCCAGCAGCTTGGGGTCACACAATGAGCAGTTCTTC.

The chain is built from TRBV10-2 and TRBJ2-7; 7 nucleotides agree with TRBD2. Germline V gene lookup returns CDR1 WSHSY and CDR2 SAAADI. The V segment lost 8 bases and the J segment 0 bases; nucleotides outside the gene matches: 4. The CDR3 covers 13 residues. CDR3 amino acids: CASVRDYSYEQYF. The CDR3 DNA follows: TGCGCCAGCGTCCGGGACTACTCCTACGAGCAGTACTTC.

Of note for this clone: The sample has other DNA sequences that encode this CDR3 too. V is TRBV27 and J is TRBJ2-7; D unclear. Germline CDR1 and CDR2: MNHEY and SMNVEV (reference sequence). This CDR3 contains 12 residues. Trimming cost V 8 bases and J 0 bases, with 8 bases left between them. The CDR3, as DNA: TGTGCCAGCGGCCGCGGCTCCTACGAGCAGTACTTC. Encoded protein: CASGRGSYEQYF.

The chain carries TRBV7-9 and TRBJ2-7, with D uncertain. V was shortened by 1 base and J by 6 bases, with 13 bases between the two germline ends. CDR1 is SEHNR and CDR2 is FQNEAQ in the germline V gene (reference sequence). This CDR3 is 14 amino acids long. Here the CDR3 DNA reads TGTGCCAGCAGCTTAGGAGGTAGCATACGCGAGCAGTACTTC. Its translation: CASSLGGSIREQYF. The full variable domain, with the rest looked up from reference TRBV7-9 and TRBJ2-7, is DTGVSQNPRHKITKRGQNVTFRCDPISEHNRLYWYRQTLGQGPEFLTYFQNEAQLEKSRLLSDRFSAERPKGSFSTLEIQRTEQGDSAMYLCASSLGGSIREQYFGPGTRLTVT.

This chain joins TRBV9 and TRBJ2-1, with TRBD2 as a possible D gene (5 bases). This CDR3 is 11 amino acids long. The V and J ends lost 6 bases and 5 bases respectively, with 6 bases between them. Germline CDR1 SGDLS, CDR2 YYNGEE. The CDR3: CASKRNNEQFF. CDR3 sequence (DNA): TGTGCCAGCAAGCGGAACAATGAGCAGTTCTTC.

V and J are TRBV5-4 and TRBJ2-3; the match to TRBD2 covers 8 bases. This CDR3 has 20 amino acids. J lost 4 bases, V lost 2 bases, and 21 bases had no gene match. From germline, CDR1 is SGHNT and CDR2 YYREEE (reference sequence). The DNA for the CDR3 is TGTGCCAGCAGCTTCATCACCTCCTTCGGGGCTAGCGGGCGCCCAGATACGCAGTATTTT. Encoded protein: CASSFITSFGASGRPDTQYF.

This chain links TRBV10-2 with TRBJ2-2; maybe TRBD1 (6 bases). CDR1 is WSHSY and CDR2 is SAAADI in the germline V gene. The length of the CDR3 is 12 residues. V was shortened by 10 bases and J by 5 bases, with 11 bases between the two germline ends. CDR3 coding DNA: TGCGCCACCCCAGGGGAGACCGGGGAGCTGTTTTTT. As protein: CATPGETGELFF.

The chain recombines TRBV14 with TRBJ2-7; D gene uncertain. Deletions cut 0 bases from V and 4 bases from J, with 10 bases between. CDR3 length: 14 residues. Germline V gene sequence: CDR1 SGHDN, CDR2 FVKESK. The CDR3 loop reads CASSQDPTGYEQYF. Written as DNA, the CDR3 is TGTGCCAGCAGCCAAGATCCCACTGGGTACGAGCAGTACTTC.

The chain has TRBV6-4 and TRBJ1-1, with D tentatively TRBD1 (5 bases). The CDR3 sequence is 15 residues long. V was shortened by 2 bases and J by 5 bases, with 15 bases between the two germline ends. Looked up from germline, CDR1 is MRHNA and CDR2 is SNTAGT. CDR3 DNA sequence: TGTGCCAGCAGTGACACTCACATCGGGGCAACTGAAGCTTTCTTT. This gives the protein CASSDTHIGATEAFF.

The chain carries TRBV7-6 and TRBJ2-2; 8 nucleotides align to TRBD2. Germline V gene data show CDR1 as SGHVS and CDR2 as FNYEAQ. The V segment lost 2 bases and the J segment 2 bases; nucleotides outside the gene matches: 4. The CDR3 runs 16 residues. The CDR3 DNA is TGTGCCAGCAGCTTACTGAGCGGGAGTAACACCGGGGAGCTGTTTTTT. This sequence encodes CASSLLSGSNTGELFF.

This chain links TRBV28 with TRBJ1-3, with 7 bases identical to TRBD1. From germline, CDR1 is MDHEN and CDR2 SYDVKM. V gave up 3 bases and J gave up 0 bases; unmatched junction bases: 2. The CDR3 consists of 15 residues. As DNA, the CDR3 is TGTGCCAGCAGTTTTGGGGACAGCTCTGGAAACACCATATATTTT. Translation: CASSFGDSSGNTIYF.

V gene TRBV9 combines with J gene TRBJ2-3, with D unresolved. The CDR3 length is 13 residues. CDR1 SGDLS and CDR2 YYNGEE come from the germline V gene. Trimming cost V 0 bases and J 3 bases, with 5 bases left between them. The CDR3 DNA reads TGTGCCAGCAGCGTAGTAGTTACAGATACGCAGTATTTT. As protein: CASSVVVTDTQYF.

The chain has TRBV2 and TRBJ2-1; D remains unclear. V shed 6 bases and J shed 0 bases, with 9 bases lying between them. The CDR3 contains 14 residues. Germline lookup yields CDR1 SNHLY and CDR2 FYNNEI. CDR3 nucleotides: TGTGCCAGCAGCCCGGAAAGCTCCTACAATGAGCAGTTCTTC. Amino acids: CASSPESSYNEQFF.

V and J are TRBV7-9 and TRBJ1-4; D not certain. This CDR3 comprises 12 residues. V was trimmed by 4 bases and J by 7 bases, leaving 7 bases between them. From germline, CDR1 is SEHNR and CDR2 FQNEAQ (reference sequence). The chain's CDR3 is CASSSRIEKLFF. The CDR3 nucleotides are TGTGCCAGCAGCTCCCGTATTGAAAAACTGTTTTTT.